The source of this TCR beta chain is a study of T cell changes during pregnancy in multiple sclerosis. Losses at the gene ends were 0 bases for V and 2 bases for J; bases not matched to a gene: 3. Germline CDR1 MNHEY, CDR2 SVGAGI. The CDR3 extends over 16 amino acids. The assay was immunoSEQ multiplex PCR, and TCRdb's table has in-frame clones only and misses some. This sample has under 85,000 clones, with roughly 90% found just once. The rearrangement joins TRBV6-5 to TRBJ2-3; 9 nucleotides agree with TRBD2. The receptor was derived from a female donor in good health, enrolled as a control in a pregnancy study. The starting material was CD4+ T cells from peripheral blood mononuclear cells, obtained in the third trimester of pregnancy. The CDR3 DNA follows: TGTGCCAGCAGTTACTCTGCTAGCGGGGTCACAGATACGCAGTATTTT. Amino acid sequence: CASSYSASGVTDTQYF.